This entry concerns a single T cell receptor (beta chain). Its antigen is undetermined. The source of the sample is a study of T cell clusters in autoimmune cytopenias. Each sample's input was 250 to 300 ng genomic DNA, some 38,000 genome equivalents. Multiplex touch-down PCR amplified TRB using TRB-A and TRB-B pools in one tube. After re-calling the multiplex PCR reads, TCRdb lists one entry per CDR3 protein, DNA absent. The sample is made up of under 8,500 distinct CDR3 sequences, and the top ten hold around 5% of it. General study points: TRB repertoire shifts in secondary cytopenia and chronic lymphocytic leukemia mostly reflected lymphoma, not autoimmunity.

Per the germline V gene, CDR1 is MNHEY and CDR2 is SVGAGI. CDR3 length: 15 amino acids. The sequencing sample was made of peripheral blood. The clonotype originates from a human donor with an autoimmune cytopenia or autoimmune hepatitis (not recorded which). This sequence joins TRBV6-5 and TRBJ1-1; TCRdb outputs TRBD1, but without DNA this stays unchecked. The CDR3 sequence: CASSFRDSMNTEAFF.